This TCR beta chain was obtained from a study of blood T cells in healthy people across ages. Study context: About one barcoded beta molecule was captured per two T cells (by template switching).

Alongside a J-beta primer mix, a sample-barcoded 5' primer served in a second PCR lasting about 6 to 12 cycles. One entry per CDR3 protein, called by TCRdb with MiXCR from the 5' RACE reads. The sample has more than 1,400,000 distinct CDR3 sequences; 35% to 45% are singletons. The CDR3 runs 17 residues. Germline V gives CDR1 SGHDT, CDR2 YYEEEE. Trimming removed 7 bases from V and 2 bases from J; junction bases left unmatched: 13. Isolation per sample recovered at least 6.5 million PBMCs. Overall study findings and caveats: A roughly linear fall in TCR beta diversity per million T cells was seen with increasing age.

This clonotype came up a few times. Its antigen is still unknown. Sequenced input: blood. The rearrangement links TRBV5-6 to TRBJ2-7, with TRBD2 identical over 12 bases. This clonotype originated in a young woman in good health. The CDR3 DNA is TGTGCCAGCTCCTTACCGGGACTAGCGGGTGACGCCTACGAGCAGTACTTC. Its protein product is CASSLPGLAGDAYEQYF.